This T cell receptor beta chain was identified during a study of graft-versus-host responses after intestinal transplantation. On the study more broadly: Recipients obtained multivisceral, liver-intestinal, or isolated intestinal transplants. Each patient got anti-thymocyte globulin induction, then tacrolimus and steroids for approximately 3 years. Study-wide results and caveats: Early after transplant, HvG clones declined as circulating GvH clones peaked.

Per the germline V gene, CDR1 is MRHNA and CDR2 is SNTAGT. Trimming cost V 0 bases and J 0 bases, with 9 bases left between them. The CDR3 is 16 amino acids. TCRdb keeps only in-frame clones here, not all; method: immunoSEQ multiplex PCR. The repertoire holds about 110,000 clones, 80% to 90% seen once, with less than 0.85% in the top ten. Comments on this clone: Its target is not known.

This receptor was obtained from a human donor who was the organ donor for an intestinal transplant. The specimen was unstimulated CD4+ T cells sorted from spleen or lymph node cells, collected before transplant. This chain links TRBV6-4 with TRBJ2-1; the D is unclear. The CDR3 DNA is TGTGCCAGCAGTGACTCGTCGGGCAGCTCCTACAATGAGCAGTTCTTC. Its protein is CASSDSSGSSYNEQFF.